The rows below give T cell receptor beta chains drawn from one sample of a study of shared clonotypes between healthy human individuals. The data were produced by immunoSEQ multiplex PCR, yet TCRdb's version contains in-frame clones alone and is incomplete. The profile shows under 1,900,000 clones, approximately 98.5% of them singletons. Sequences were obtained from naive CD4+ T cells sorted from blood. These receptors were taken from a man aged 25-45 years in good health. CDR3s leave out the opening cysteine and the closing phenylalanine or tryptophan.

>TRBJ2-7|TRBV5-4
ASSLGGRSYEQY
>TRBJ2-1|TRBV7-2
ASSLAAALLAGNNEQF
>TRBJ2-1|TRBV11-3
ASSSWTRSDEQF
>TRBJ2-1|TRBV5-1
ACSGTSGRSGYNEQF
>TRBJ2-5|TRBV18
ASSPRGRMQETQY
>TRBJ2-7|TRBV5-1
ASSLAASGREQY
>TRBJ2-7|TRBV10-2
ASSEGYEQY
>TRBJ2-2|TRBV27
ASSLLGPHTGELF
>TRBJ2-1|TRBV7-9
ASSSGGANEQF
>TRBJ2-7|TRBV27
ASSLSTSGRVYEQY
>TRBJ2-7|TRBV21-1
ASSPQVGGGNYEQY
>TRBJ1-2|TRBV7-9
ASSGGLNYGYT
>TRBJ2-7|TRBV28
ASSTSRTGDEQY
>TRBJ2-5|TRBV19
ASTGTGGTQY
>TRBJ2-1|TRBV10-3
AISDPGPSYNEQF
>TRBJ2-3|TRBV7-2
ASSRLAGVPDTQY
>TRBJ2-1|TRBV11-2
ASSLAGARGEQF
>TRBJ2-7|TRBV6-5
ASSYQDRVDEQY
>TRBJ2-1|TRBV28
ASSLISTGWASGSNEQF
>TRBJ1-3|TRBV15
ATSRAVQGNTIY
>TRBJ2-1|TRBV11-3
ASSPTRSGRDNEQF
>TRBJ2-7|TRBV2
ASSAARAGGVYEQY
>TRBJ2-1|TRBV18
ASSPKTGNNEQF
>TRBJ2-5|TRBV30
AWRRGAVSETQY
>TRBJ2-1|TRBV2
ASSGASGTYNEQF
>TRBJ2-1|TRBV6-6
ASSTLALARPPL
>TRBJ2-7|TRBV11-2
ASRTQGSASSHEQY
>TRBJ2-1|TRBV7-2
ASSPTSSGPYNEQF
>TRBJ2-7|TRBV30
AWARRRTSGRASSYEQY